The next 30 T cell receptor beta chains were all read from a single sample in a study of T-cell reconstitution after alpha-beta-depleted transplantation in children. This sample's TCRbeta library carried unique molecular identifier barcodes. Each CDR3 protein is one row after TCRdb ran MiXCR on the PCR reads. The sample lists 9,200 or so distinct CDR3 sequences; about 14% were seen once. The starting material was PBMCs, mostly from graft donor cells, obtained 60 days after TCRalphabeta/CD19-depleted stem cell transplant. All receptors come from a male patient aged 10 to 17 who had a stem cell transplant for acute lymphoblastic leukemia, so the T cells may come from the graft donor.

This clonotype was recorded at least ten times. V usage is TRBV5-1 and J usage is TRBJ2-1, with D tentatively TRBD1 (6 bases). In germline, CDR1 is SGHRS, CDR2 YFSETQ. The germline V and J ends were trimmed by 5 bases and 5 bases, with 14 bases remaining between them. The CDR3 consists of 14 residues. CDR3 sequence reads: CASRLTGSHNEQFF. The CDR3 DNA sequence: TGCGCCAGCAGGTTGACAGGTTCCCACAATGAGCAGTTCTTC.

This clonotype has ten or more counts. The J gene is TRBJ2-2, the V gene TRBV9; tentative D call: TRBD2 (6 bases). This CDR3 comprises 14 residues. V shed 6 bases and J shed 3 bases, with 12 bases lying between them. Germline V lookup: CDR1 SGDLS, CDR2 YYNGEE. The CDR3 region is CASTTLADTGELFF. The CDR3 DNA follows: TGTGCCAGCACCACTTTAGCGGACACCGGGGAGCTGTTTTTT. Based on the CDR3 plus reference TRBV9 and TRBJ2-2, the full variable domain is DSGVTQTPKHLITATGQRVTLRCSPRSGDLSVYWYQQSLDQGLQFLIQYYNGEERAKGNILERFSAQQFPDLHSELNLSSLELGDSALYFCASTTLADTGELFFGEGSRLTVL.

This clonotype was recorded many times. This chain's CDR3 is CASSRTGADYGYTF. CDR3 DNA sequence: TGTGCCAGCAGCCGCACGGGGGCCGACTATGGCTACACCTTC. The chain links TRBV11-2 to TRBJ1-2, with a weak D call TRBD1 (6 bases). The CDR3 is made up of 14 amino acids. Trimming took off 5 bases at V and 3 bases at J, with 13 bases between the two ends. Germline loops: CDR1 SGHAT, CDR2 FQNNGV.

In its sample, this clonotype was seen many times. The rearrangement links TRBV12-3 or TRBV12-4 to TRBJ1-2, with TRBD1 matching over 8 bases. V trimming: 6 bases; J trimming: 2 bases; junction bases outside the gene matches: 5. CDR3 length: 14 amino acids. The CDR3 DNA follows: TGTGCCAGCAGAGGGACAGGACTAAACTATGGCTACACCTTC. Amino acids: CASRGTGLNYGYTF.

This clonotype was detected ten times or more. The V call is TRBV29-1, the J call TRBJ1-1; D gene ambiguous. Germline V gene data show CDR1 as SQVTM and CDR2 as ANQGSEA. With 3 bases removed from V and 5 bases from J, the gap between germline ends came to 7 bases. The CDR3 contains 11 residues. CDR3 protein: CSVDSGTEAFF. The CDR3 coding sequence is TGCAGCGTTGACTCGGGGACTGAAGCTTTCTTT.

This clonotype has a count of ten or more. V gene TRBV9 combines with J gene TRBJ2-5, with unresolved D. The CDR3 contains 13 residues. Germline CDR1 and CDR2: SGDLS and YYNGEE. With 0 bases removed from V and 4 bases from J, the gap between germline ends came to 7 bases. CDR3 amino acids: CASSVVERETQYF. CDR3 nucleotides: TGTGCCAGCAGCGTAGTTGAAAGAGAGACCCAGTACTTC.

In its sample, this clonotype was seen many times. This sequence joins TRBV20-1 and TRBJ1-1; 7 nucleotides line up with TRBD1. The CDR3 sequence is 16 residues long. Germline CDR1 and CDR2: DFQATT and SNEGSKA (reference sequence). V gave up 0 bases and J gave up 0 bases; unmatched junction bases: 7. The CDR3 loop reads CSARESGTAMNTEAFF. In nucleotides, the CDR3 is TGCAGTGCTAGAGAATCCGGGACAGCTATGAACACTGAAGCTTTCTTT.

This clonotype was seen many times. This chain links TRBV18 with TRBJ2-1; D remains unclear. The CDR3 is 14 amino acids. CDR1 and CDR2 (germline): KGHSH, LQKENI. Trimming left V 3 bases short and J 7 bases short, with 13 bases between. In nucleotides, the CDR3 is TGTGCCAGCTCACCTCCCTCGGTAATGAATGAGCAGTTCTTC. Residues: CASSPPSVMNEQFF.

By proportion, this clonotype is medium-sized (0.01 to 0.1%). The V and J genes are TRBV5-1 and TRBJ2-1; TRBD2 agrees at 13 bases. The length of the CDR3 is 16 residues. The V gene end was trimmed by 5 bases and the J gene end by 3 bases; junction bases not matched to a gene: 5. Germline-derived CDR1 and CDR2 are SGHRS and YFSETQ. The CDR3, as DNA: TGCGCCAGCAGTACGGGACTAGCGGGATACTACAATGAGCAGTTCTTC. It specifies CASSTGLAGYYNEQFF. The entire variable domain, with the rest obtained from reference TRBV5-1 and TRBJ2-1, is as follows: KAGVTQTPRYLIKTRGQQVTLSCSPISGHRSVSWYQQTPGQGLQFLFEYFSETQRNKGNFPGRFSGRQFSNSRSEMNVSTLELGDSALYLCASSTGLAGYYNEQFFGPGTRLTVL.

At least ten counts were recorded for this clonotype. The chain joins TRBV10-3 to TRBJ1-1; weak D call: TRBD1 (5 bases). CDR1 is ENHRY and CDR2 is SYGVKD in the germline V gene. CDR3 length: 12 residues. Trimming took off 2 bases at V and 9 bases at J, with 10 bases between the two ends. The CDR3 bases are TGTGCCATCAGTGAGGACAGTGTGAAAGCTTTCTTT. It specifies CAISEDSVKAFF.

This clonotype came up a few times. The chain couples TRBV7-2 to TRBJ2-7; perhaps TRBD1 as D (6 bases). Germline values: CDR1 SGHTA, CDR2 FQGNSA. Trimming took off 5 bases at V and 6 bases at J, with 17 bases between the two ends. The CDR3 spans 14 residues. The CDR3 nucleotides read TGTGCCAGCAGCCCACAGGGCTTCTCACCCGAGCAGTACTTC. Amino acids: CASSPQGFSPEQYF.

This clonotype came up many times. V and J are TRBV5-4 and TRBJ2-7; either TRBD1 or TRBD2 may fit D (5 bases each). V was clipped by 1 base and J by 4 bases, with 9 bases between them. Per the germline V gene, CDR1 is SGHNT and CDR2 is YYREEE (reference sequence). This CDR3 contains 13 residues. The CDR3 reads CASSLWGMYEQYF. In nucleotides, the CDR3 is TGTGCCAGCAGCTTGTGGGGGATGTACGAGCAGTACTTC.

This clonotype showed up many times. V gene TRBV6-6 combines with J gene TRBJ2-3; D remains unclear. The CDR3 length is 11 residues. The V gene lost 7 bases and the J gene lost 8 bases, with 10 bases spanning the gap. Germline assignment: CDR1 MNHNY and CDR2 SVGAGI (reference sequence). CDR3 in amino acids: CASMALRTQYF. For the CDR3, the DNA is TGTGCCAGCATGGCCTTACGTACGCAGTATTTT.

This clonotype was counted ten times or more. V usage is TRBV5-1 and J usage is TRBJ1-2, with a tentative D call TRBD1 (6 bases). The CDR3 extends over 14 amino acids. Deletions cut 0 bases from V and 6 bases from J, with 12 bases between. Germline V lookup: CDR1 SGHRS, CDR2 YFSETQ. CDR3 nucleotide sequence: TGCGCCAGCAGCTTGGTTGGGACATCCGATGGCTACACCTTC. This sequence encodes CASSLVGTSDGYTF.

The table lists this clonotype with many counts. CDR3 sequence: CASRRLAGGIETQYF. CDR3 bases: TGTGCCAGCCGCAGACTAGCGGGAGGGATAGAGACCCAGTACTTC. The chain employs TRBV6-5 and TRBJ2-5; TRBD2 matches 14 bases. In germline, CDR1 is MNHEY, CDR2 SVGAGI. This CDR3 contains 15 residues. The V and J ends lost 8 bases and 4 bases, in that order; junction bases with no gene match: 6.

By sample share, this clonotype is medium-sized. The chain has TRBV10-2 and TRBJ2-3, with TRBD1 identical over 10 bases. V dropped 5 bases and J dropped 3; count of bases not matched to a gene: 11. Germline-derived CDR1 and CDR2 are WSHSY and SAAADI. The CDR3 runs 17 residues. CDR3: CASSRRHRQGATDTQYF. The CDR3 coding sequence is TGCGCCAGCAGTCGGAGACACCGACAGGGGGCGACAGATACGCAGTATTTT.

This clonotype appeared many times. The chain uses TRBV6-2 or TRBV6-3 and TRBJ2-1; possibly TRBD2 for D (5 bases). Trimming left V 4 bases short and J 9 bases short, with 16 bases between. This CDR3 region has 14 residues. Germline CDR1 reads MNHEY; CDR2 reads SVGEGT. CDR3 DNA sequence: TGTGCCAGCAGTTTCCAGCGGACCCGGACTGAGCAGTTCTTC. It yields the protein CASSFQRTRTEQFF.

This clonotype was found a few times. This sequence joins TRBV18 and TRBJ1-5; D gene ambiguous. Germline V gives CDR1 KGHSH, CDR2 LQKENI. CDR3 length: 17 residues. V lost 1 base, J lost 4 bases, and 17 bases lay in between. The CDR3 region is CASSPQPVRDGNQPQHF. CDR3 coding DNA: TGTGCCAGCTCACCACAACCTGTGAGGGATGGGAATCAGCCCCAGCATTTT.

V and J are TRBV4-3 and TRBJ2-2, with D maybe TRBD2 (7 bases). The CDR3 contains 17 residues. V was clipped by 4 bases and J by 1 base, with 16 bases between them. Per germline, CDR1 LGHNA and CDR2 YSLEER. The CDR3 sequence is CASSRLAGALNTGELFF. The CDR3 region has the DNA TGCGCCAGCAGCCGCCTTGCGGGGGCCCTGAACACCGGGGAGCTGTTTTTT.

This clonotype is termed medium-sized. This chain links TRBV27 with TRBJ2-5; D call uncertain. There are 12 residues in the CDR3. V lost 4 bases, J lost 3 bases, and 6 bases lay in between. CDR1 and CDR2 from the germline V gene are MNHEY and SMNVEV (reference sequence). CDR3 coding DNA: TGTGCCAGCAGTTCTAGAGAAGAGACCCAGTACTTC. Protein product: CASSSREETQYF.

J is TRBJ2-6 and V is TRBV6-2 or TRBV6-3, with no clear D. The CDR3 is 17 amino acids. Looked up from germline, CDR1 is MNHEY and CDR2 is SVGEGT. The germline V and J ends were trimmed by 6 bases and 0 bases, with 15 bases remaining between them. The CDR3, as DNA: TGTGCCAGCAGCCTCACGGGCCTCCGCTCTGGGGCCAACGTCCTGACTTTC. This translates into CASSLTGLRSGANVLTF.

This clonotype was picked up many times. The CDR3 loop is CASSLVVGQGRNEQFF. CDR3 coding DNA: TGCGCCAGCAGCTTGGTGGTCGGACAGGGGCGAAATGAGCAGTTCTTC. The chain employs TRBV5-1 and TRBJ2-1; TRBD1 matches at 9 bases. There are 16 residues in the CDR3. CDR1 is SGHRS, CDR2 YFSETQ, per germline. V lost 0 bases, J lost 7 bases, and 8 bases stayed unmatched. The full variable domain, its missing parts supplied by reference TRBV5-1 and TRBJ2-1, is KAGVTQTPRYLIKTRGQQVTLSCSPISGHRSVSWYQQTPGQGLQFLFEYFSETQRNKGNFPGRFSGRQFSNSRSEMNVSTLELGDSALYLCASSLVVGQGRNEQFFGPGTRLTVL.

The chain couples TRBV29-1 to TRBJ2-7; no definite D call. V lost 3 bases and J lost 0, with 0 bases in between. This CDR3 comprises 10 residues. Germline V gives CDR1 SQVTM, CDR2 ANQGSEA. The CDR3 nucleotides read TGCAGCGTTGACTCCTACGAGCAGTACTTC. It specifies CSVDSYEQYF.

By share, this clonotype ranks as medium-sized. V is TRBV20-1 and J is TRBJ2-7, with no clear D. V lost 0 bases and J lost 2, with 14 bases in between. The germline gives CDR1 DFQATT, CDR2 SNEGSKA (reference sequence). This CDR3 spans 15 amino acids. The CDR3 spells CSARDWNSFTYEQYF. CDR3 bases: TGCAGTGCTAGAGATTGGAACAGTTTCACCTACGAGCAGTACTTC.

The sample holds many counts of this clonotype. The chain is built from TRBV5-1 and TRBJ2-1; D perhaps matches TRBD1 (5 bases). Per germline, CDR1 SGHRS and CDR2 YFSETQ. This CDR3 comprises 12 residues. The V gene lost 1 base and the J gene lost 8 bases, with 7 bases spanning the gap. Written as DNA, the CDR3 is TGCGCCAGCAGCTTGATAGGGGATGAGCAGTTCTTC. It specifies CASSLIGDEQFF.

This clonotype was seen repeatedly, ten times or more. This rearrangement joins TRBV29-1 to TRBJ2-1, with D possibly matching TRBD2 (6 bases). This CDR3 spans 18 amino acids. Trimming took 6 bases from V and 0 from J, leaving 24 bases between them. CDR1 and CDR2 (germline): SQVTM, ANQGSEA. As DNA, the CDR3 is TGCAGCGTCCGACCTACCTTTTTTCGGGAGAGCTCCTACAATGAGCAGTTCTTC. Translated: CSVRPTFFRESSYNEQFF.

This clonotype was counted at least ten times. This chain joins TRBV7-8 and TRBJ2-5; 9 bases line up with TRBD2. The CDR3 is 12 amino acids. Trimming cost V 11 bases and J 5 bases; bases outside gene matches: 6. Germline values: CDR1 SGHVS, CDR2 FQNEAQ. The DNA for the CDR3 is TGTGCCGGCGGGAGGGCCGGGGAGACCCAGTACTTC. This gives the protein CAGGRAGETQYF.

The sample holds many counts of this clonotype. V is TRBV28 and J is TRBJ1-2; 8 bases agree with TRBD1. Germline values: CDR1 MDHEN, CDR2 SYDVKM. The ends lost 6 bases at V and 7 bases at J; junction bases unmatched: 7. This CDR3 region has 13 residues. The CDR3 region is CASRRTGRGGYTF. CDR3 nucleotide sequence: TGTGCCAGCAGGCGGACAGGGAGAGGTGGCTACACCTTC.

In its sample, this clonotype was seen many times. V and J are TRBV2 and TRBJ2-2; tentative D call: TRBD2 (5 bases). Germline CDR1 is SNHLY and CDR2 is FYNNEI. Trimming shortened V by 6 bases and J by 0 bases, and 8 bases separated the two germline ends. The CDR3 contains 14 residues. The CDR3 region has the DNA TGTGCCAGCAGCCGGGGATCGAACACCGGGGAGCTGTTTTTT. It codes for CASSRGSNTGELFF.

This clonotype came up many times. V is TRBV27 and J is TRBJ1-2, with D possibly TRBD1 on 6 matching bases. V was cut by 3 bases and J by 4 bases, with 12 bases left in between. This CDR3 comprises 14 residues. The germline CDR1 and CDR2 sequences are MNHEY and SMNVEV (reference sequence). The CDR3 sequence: CASSFRWGPYGYTF. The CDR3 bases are TGTGCCAGCAGTTTTCGATGGGGGCCCTATGGCTACACCTTC.